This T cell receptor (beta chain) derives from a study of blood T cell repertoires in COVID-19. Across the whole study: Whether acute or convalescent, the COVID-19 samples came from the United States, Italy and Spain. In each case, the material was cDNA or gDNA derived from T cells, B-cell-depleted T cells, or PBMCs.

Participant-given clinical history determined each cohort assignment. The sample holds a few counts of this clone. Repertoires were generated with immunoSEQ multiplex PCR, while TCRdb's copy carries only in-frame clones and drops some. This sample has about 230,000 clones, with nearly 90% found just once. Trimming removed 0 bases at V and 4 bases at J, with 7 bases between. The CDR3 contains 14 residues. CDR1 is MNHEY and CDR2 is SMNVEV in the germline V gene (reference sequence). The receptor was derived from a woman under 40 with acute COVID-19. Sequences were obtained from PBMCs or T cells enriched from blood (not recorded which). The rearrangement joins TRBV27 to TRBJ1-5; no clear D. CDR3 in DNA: TGTGCCAGCAGTTTATCTGCCAGAAATCAGCCCCAGCATTTT. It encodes CASSLSARNQPQHF.